Shown below are 2 T cell receptor beta chains from a single sample sequenced in a study of shared clonotypes between healthy human individuals. This table comes from immunoSEQ multiplex PCR, and its TCRdb copy is limited to in-frame clones, with some not included. The table shows around 350,000 clones, with 73% occurring only once. The sequencing sample was made of memory CD4+ T cells sorted from blood. Subset denoted: CD45RA-negative fraction. These receptors were obtained from a man aged 25-40 years in good health.

V usage is TRBV6-6 and J usage is TRBJ2-2; TRBD2 agrees at 8 bases. J was trimmed by 7 bases and V by 2 bases; bases with no gene match: 6. Germline CDR1 is MNHNY and CDR2 is SVGAGI (reference sequence). The CDR3 runs 15 residues. CDR3 in amino acids: CASSYERETVGELFF. CDR3 nucleotides: TGTGCCAGCAGTTACGAGCGGGAGACGGTCGGGGAGCTGTTTTTT.

This clone was counted at least ten times. The chain has TRBV29-1 and TRBJ1-6; D gene unclear. There are 10 residues in the CDR3. V was pared by 6 bases and J by 14 bases, with 11 bases between. Per germline, CDR1 SQVTM and CDR2 ANQGSEA. The CDR3 region is CSVTPLTLHF. In nucleotides, the CDR3 is TGCAGCGTAACCCCTTTAACCCTCCACTTT.